These 24 T cell receptor beta chains originate from one sample sequenced in a study of cytomegalovirus exposure and HLA in healthy donors. Primers for the PCR totalled 60 Vbeta and 13 Jbeta. Repertoires were generated with immunoSEQ multiplex PCR, while TCRdb's copy carries only in-frame clones and drops some. The sample yields some 170,000 clones, over 75% seen once. What was sequenced was PBMCs. Source of these receptors: a man in his forties in good health and CMV-seronegative.

The chain combines TRBV6-1 with TRBJ2-7; 7 bases match TRBD2. The CDR3 runs 12 residues. Trimming cost V 5 bases and J 2 bases; bases outside gene matches: 0. Germline V lookup: CDR1 MNHNS, CDR2 SASEGT. This CDR3 is CASSRGAYEQYF. The CDR3 nucleotides read TGTGCCAGCAGTCGGGGGGCCTACGAGCAGTACTTC.

The genes are TRBV7-2 and TRBJ1-2; TRBD1 aligns across 11 bases. V was pared by 1 base and J by 0 bases, with 7 bases of the junction left unmatched. This CDR3 spans 18 amino acids. Looked up from germline, CDR1 is SGHTA and CDR2 is FQGNSA. The CDR3 loop reads CASSLVGTGGRANYGYTF. CDR3 nucleotide sequence: TGTGCCAGCAGCTTAGTAGGGACAGGGGGGAGAGCTAACTATGGCTACACCTTC.

The V call is TRBV5-1, the J call TRBJ2-3; 8 nucleotides line up with TRBD1. The J segment lost 3 bases and the V segment lost 2 bases, leaving 8 bases of the junction unmatched. This CDR3 contains 16 residues. Germline CDR1 and CDR2: SGHRS and YFSETQ. The CDR3 nucleotides read TGCGCCAGCAGCTTCATAACAGGGGGACCGACAGATACGCAGTATTTT. Amino acid sequence: CASSFITGGPTDTQYF.

The chain joins TRBV5-4 to TRBJ1-1, with 7 bases fitting TRBD1. This CDR3 has 14 amino acids. V shed 0 bases and J 4 bases; nucleotides not matched to a gene: 3. Germline lookup yields CDR1 SGHNT and CDR2 YYREEE (reference sequence). This CDR3 is CASSLERGRTEAFF. The DNA of the CDR3 is TGTGCCAGCAGCTTGGAAAGGGGGCGCACTGAAGCTTTCTTT.

This chain uses TRBV5-5 with TRBJ1-5; D unclear. The V and J ends lost 4 bases and 5 bases respectively, with 10 bases between them. This CDR3 spans 13 amino acids. Germline CDR1 reads SGHKS; CDR2 reads YYEKEE (reference sequence). DNA of the CDR3: TGTGCCAGCAGCCTTCGGCGGGATCAGCCCCAGCATTTT. Its translation is CASSLRRDQPQHF.

The CDR3 bases are TGTGCCTGGATTCGGGATCTAAACACCGGGGAGCTGTTTTTT. This gives the protein CAWIRDLNTGELFF. The chain uses TRBV30 and TRBJ2-2, with a tentative D call TRBD2 (5 bases). The CDR3 length is 14 residues. Germline-derived CDR1 and CDR2 are GTSNPN and SVGIG (reference sequence). Trimming removed 4 bases from V and 2 bases from J, with 11 bases in between.

This clone was detected once. The chain has TRBV6-5 and TRBJ1-2; 9 bases align to TRBD1. The length of the CDR3 is 13 residues. The J segment lost 6 bases and the V segment lost 6 bases, leaving 5 bases of the junction unmatched. The germline V gene has CDR1 MNHEY and CDR2 SVGAGI. The CDR3 is CASRATGGNGYTF. CDR3 DNA sequence: TGTGCCAGCAGGGCTACAGGGGGCAATGGCTACACCTTC.

The chain couples TRBV19 to TRBJ1-5, with D maybe TRBD1 (6 bases). This CDR3 is built from 14 residues. V was cut by 7 bases and J by 9 bases, with 19 bases left in between. Germline V gene lookup returns CDR1 LNHDA and CDR2 SQIVND (reference sequence). Here the CDR3 DNA reads TGTGCCAGTACCATAAGCAAGGGAGGGGGGCCCCAGCATTTT. Translating gives CASTISKGGGPQHF.

Concerning this clone: A far more abundant clone sits one base away, making this likely a read error. This chain connects TRBV5-6 to TRBJ2-7, with D possibly being TRBD1 (6 bases). The CDR3 length is 15 residues. Trimming left V 0 bases short and J 0 bases short, with 10 bases between. In germline, CDR1 is SGHDT, CDR2 YYEEEE. In nucleotides, the CDR3 is TGTGCCAGCAGCTTGGAGGCAGGGGTCTCCTACGAGCAGTACTTC. As protein: CASSLEAGVSYEQYF.

V gene TRBV27 combines with J gene TRBJ2-7, with D possibly TRBD1 on 6 matching bases. Trimming took 0 bases from V and 2 from J, leaving 11 bases between them. The CDR3 contains 15 residues. Germline V gene lookup returns CDR1 MNHEY and CDR2 SMNVEV (reference sequence). This CDR3 reads CASSLSQGSPYEQYF. In nucleotides, the CDR3 is TGTGCCAGCAGTTTATCCCAGGGGTCCCCCTACGAGCAGTACTTC.

The rearrangement links TRBV9 to TRBJ2-3; D remains unclear. This CDR3 contains 13 residues. The germline CDR1 and CDR2 sequences are SGDLS and YYNGEE. V was clipped by 6 bases and J by 0 bases, with 8 bases between them. The CDR3 sequence: CASTVSSTDTQYF. CDR3 nucleotides: TGTGCCAGCACGGTTTCTAGCACAGATACGCAGTATTTT.

The rearrangement links TRBV27 to TRBJ2-1; 14 nucleotides agree with TRBD2. Germline lookup yields CDR1 MNHEY and CDR2 SMNVEV (reference sequence). The CDR3 has 15 residues. With V trimmed by 7 bases and J by 8 bases, 7 bases remained unmatched. The CDR3 region is CASTRTSGGSDEQFF. The CDR3 DNA sequence: TGTGCCAGCACCCGGACTAGCGGGGGGTCGGATGAGCAGTTCTTC.

The rearrangement links TRBV25-1 to TRBJ2-5; possible D gene TRBD1, 5 bases. The tail of the sequence fits TRBJ2-7 better, so the J call may be wrong. CDR1 and CDR2 from the germline V gene are MGHDK and SYGVNS. The CDR3 contains 12 residues. The CDR3 loop is CASSVRGYEQYF. CDR3 coding DNA: TGTGCCAGCAGTGTAAGGGGCTACGAGCAGTACTTC.

The chain employs TRBV4-1 and TRBJ2-3; D possibly corresponds to TRBD1 (6 bases). CDR1 is MGHRA, CDR2 YSYEKL, per germline. Trimming shortened V by 0 bases and J by 10 bases, and 20 bases separated the two germline ends. This CDR3 contains 16 residues. CDR3 nucleotide sequence: TGCGCCAGCAGCCAAGAACCGCCTAGGGGGACGGAGGCGCAGTATTTT. As protein: CASSQEPPRGTEAQYF.

The chain is built from TRBV6-1 and TRBJ1-5; D ambiguous. The germline V gene encodes CDR1 MNHNS and CDR2 SASEGT. V lost 1 base and J lost 0, with 10 bases in between. CDR3 length: 16 amino acids. DNA of the CDR3: TGTGCCAGCAGTGAAGAGTCAGTTTATAGCAATCAGCCCCAGCATTTT. Encoded protein: CASSEESVYSNQPQHF.

The count of this clone is one. The rearrangement links TRBV9 to TRBJ2-3; D is ambiguous. This CDR3 is 11 amino acids long. The germline V gene has CDR1 SGDLS and CDR2 YYNGEE. Trimming cost V 4 bases and J 6 bases, with 6 bases left between them. The CDR3 sequence is CASSSVDTQYF. The DNA of the CDR3 is TGTGCCAGCAGCTCAGTGGATACGCAGTATTTT.

V gene TRBV12-5 combines with J gene TRBJ1-1, with 10 nucleotides matching TRBD1. The length of the CDR3 is 14 residues. The V and J ends lost 7 bases and 5 bases, in that order; junction bases with no gene match: 7. The germline V gene has CDR1 LGHNT and CDR2 FRNRAP. Written as DNA, the CDR3 is TGTGCTAGTGACTCCGGGACAGGGGAGACTGAAGCTTTCTTT. Translating it yields CASDSGTGETEAFF.

This clone has a single count. The rearrangement joins TRBV5-5 to TRBJ1-2, with a tentative D call TRBD1 (6 bases). Germline loops: CDR1 SGHKS, CDR2 YYEKEE (reference sequence). Trimming cost V 4 bases and J 5 bases, with 12 bases left between them. This CDR3 is built from 13 residues. The CDR3 is CASSVGGQYGYTF. The DNA for the CDR3 is TGTGCCAGCAGCGTGGGAGGACAGTATGGCTACACCTTC.

This sequence joins TRBV6-5 and TRBJ1-2, with unresolved D. The V end lost 10 bases, the J end lost 8 bases, and 17 bases lay between the germline ends. The CDR3 is 12 residues long. Germline V gene lookup returns CDR1 MNHEY and CDR2 SVGAGI. CDR3 bases: TGTGCCACCTCCAGGCTGAGGGCGGGCTACACCTTC. Amino acid sequence: CATSRLRAGYTF.

This chain uses TRBV7-9 with TRBJ1-2, with TRBD1 matching 8 bases. CDR3 length: 15 residues. CDR1 SEHNR and CDR2 FQNEAQ come from the germline V gene (reference sequence). J lost 4 bases, V lost 5 bases, and 9 bases had no gene match. CDR3 sequence reads: CASSPDRVSIYGYTF. CDR3 coding DNA: TGTGCCAGCAGCCCGGACAGGGTGTCAATCTATGGCTACACCTTC. The complete variable domain, with remaining parts taken from reference TRBV7-9 and TRBJ1-2, reads DTGVSQNPRHKITKRGQNVTFRCDPISEHNRLYWYRQTLGQGPEFLTYFQNEAQLEKSRLLSDRFSAERPKGSFSTLEIQRTEQGDSAMYLCASSPDRVSIYGYTFGSGTRLTVV.

This chain connects TRBV10-2 to TRBJ1-2; 9 bases map to TRBD1. The germline CDR1 and CDR2 sequences are WSHSY and SAAADI. CDR3 length equals 13 residues. Unmatched junction bases numbered 4, after V lost 7 bases and J lost 4 bases. The CDR3 bases are TGCGCCAGCACCACAGGGGGCGCCTATGGCTACACCTTC. Translating it yields CASTTGGAYGYTF.

The J gene is TRBJ2-3, the V gene TRBV7-9; TRBD1 agrees at 9 bases. Germline CDR1 SEHNR, CDR2 FQNEAQ (reference sequence). The J segment lost 6 bases and the V segment lost 6 bases, leaving 7 bases of the junction unmatched. The CDR3 has 14 amino acids. The CDR3 DNA is TGTGCCAGCAGAGTCGGGACAGGGCCCGATACGCAGTATTTT. Translating it yields CASRVGTGPDTQYF.

V and J are TRBV4-2 and TRBJ2-3; D unclear. This CDR3 has 14 amino acids. Trimming left V 5 bases short and J 4 bases short, with 13 bases between. CDR1 is LGHNA, CDR2 YNFKEQ, per germline. The CDR3 DNA reads as TGTGCCAGCAGCAACTTCCTAGAGGCAGATACGCAGTATTTT. Amino acids: CASSNFLEADTQYF.

V is TRBV7-8 and J is TRBJ2-5, with a weak D call TRBD2 (7 bases). V was trimmed by 4 bases and J by 10 bases, leaving 16 bases between them. CDR1 and CDR2 from the germline V gene are SGHVS and FQNEAQ. The CDR3 has 13 amino acids. The CDR3 coding sequence is TGTGCCAGCAGCTATAGGTGGGGGGGCCACCAGTACTTC. It encodes CASSYRWGGHQYF.